The 25 T cell receptor beta chains below all came from one sample that was sequenced in a study of T cell changes during pregnancy in multiple sclerosis. Here immunoSEQ multiplex PCR was the method, and the copy in TCRdb shows in-frame clones only, minus some. There are about 24,000 clones in the sample; 70% to 90% occur only once, and roughly 8% lies in the top ten. Source: CD8+ T cells from peripheral blood mononuclear cells, taken in the first trimester of pregnancy. These receptors came from a female donor in good health, enrolled as a control in a pregnancy study.

The chain combines TRBV4-3 with TRBJ1-4; maybe TRBD1 (6 bases). Germline CDR1 is LGHNA and CDR2 is YSLEER. Trimming stripped 0 bases from V and 8 bases from J, with 13 bases between. CDR3 length equals 15 residues. The DNA of the CDR3 is TGCGCCAGCAGCCAAGAAGGGGGTTTTCAAGAAAAACTGTTTTTT. Amino acids: CASSQEGGFQEKLFF.

The chain couples TRBV27 to TRBJ1-2; D gene ambiguous. V lost 2 bases to trimming and J lost 5 bases, with 15 bases between them. Germline V gives CDR1 MNHEY, CDR2 SMNVEV (reference sequence). The CDR3 totals 15 residues. CDR3: CASSLRTGGFYGYTF. The CDR3 bases are TGTGCCAGCAGTTTAAGGACGGGAGGGTTTTATGGCTACACCTTC.

The V call is TRBV28, the J call TRBJ1-4; D gene ambiguous. The germline gives CDR1 MDHEN, CDR2 SYDVKM. The ends were cut back, 5 bases at V and 3 bases at J, with 10 bases in the middle. This CDR3 has 14 amino acids. CDR3 residues: CASSQVFSNEKLFF. The CDR3 DNA reads as TGTGCCAGCAGTCAGGTGTTCTCTAATGAAAAACTGTTTTTT.

This clone has just a few counts. This chain uses TRBV6-5 with TRBJ1-2; D unclear. Germline CDR1 reads MNHEY; CDR2 reads SVGAGI. This CDR3 has 14 residues. V lost 2 bases and J lost 4, with 11 bases in between. The CDR3 DNA follows: TGTGCCAGCAGTTACGCAGCCTCGGGCTATGGCTACACCTTC. This codes for CASSYAASGYGYTF.

The CDR3 region is CSGEEGAEAFF. In DNA, the CDR3 is TGCAGCGGGGAGGAGGGAGCTGAAGCTTTCTTT. The rearrangement links TRBV29-1 to TRBJ1-1; D call uncertain. The germline CDR1 and CDR2 sequences are SQVTM and ANQGSEA. V lost 7 bases to trimming and J lost 6 bases, with 12 bases between them. There are 11 residues in the CDR3.

Ten or more counts support this clone. The gene calls are TRBV27 and TRBJ1-3; D remains unclear. With 0 bases removed from V and 2 bases from J, the gap between germline ends came to 2 bases. The CDR3 is 13 residues long. CDR1 MNHEY and CDR2 SMNVEV come from the germline V gene (reference sequence). The CDR3 bases are TGTGCCAGCAGTTTATCTACTGGAAACACCATATATTTT. Its translation is CASSLSTGNTIYF.

The CDR3 bases are TGTGCCAGCAGTGCGACAGGGTTCGAGCAGTACTTC. Translated, it gives CASSATGFEQYF. The chain carries TRBV28 and TRBJ2-7, with TRBD1 matching 7 bases. The CDR3 covers 12 residues. Germline values: CDR1 MDHEN, CDR2 SYDVKM. The V gene end was trimmed by 5 bases and the J gene end by 6 bases; junction bases not matched to a gene: 4.

This chain links TRBV7-9 with TRBJ2-5, with 7 nucleotides matching TRBD1. V lost 4 bases and J lost 5; bases outside the gene matches: 7. In germline, CDR1 is SEHNR, CDR2 FQNEAQ (reference sequence). The CDR3 runs 14 residues. CDR3 loop: CASSSLGGQETQYF. The CDR3 region has the DNA TGTGCCAGCAGCTCCCTAGGGGGCCAGGAGACCCAGTACTTC.

The J gene is TRBJ2-4, the V gene TRBV15, with a weak D call TRBD1 (5 bases). This CDR3 is built from 14 residues. CDR1 LNHNV and CDR2 YYDKDF come from the germline V gene (reference sequence). Between the trimmed V and J ends, which lost 8 bases and 0 bases, there was a span of 11 bases. CDR3 loop: CATPPGLAKNIQYF. The CDR3 region has the DNA TGTGCCACCCCCCCAGGGCTAGCCAAAAACATTCAGTACTTC.

This clone was seen a single time. The chain carries TRBV7-9 and TRBJ2-1, with 9 bases aligning to TRBD2. CDR1 and CDR2 from the germline V gene are SEHNR and FQNEAQ (reference sequence). CDR3 length: 14 residues. V was clipped by 11 bases and J by 0 bases; unmatched bases: 5. The CDR3 DNA is TGTGCCTTAGCGGGGGCGAGCTCCTACAATGAGCAGTTCTTC. Protein product: CALAGASSYNEQFF.

The V call is TRBV5-4, the J call TRBJ2-3, with TRBD2 identical over 10 bases. The CDR3 is 15 residues long. Germline CDR1 and CDR2: SGHNT and YYREEE (reference sequence). The V gene end was trimmed by 4 bases and the J gene end by 1 base; junction bases not matched to a gene: 3. The CDR3 region has the DNA TGTGCCAGCAGCCAGCGGGGGGGCGGCACAGATACGCAGTATTTT. Protein sequence: CASSQRGGGTDTQYF.

The CDR3 DNA reads TGTGCCACCAGGGCCCTCATGAACACTGAAGCTTTCTTT. It encodes CATRALMNTEAFF. This chain connects TRBV15 to TRBJ1-1; D unclear. Germline lookup yields CDR1 LNHNV and CDR2 YYDKDF (reference sequence). The V and J ends lost 6 bases and 0 bases respectively, with 8 bases between them. The CDR3 has 13 residues.

The gene calls are TRBV4-3 and TRBJ2-2; D may be TRBD1 (7 bases). The CDR3 length is 19 residues. The germline CDR1 and CDR2 sequences are LGHNA and YSLEER. V was trimmed by 3 bases and J by 4 bases, leaving 24 bases between them. CDR3 DNA: TGCGCCAGCAGCCACCCCCCGGTCTCATCGCAGGGGGGCACCGGGGAGCTGTTTTTT. Its protein product is CASSHPPVSSQGGTGELFF.

This chain's CDR3 is CASSQEDVGVIHGYTF. CDR3 sequence (DNA): TGCGCCAGCAGCCAAGAAGATGTGGGCGTAATTCATGGCTACACCTTC. V and J are TRBV4-3 and TRBJ1-2; no clear D. Germline CDR1 LGHNA, CDR2 YSLEER. This CDR3 is built from 16 residues. Trimming left V 0 bases short and J 6 bases short, with 17 bases between.

The chain carries TRBV7-2 and TRBJ1-5; D remains unclear. V dropped 3 bases and J dropped 6 bases, with 12 bases sitting between them. Germline V gene sequence: CDR1 SGHTA, CDR2 FQGNSA. This CDR3 is built from 14 residues. CDR3 coding DNA: TGTGCCAGCAGCTTTAGTTTAGGAGGTCAGCCCCAGCATTTT. Translated, it gives CASSFSLGGQPQHF.

This chain uses TRBV7-9 with TRBJ1-2, with 7 bases lining up with TRBD1. Germline V gene data show CDR1 as SEHNR and CDR2 as FQNEAQ (reference sequence). The CDR3 is 16 amino acids. V was clipped by 5 bases and J by 1 base; unmatched bases: 10. CDR3 in DNA: TGTGCCAGCAGCCCCAGAACAGGGGTAAATAACTATGGCTACACCTTC. Amino acids: CASSPRTGVNNYGYTF.

DNA of the CDR3: TGTGCCAGCAGCCAAGATGGCCGAGGCTACACCTTC. Translation: CASSQDGRGYTF. V usage is TRBV14 and J usage is TRBJ1-2; D not resolved. Germline CDR1 SGHDN, CDR2 FVKESK. V lost 0 bases, J lost 8 bases, and 7 bases lay in between. The CDR3 totals 12 residues.

The chain joins TRBV4-3 to TRBJ2-7; the D gene is possibly TRBD1 (6 bases). V was cut by 1 base and J by 6 bases, with 10 bases left in between. Germline values: CDR1 LGHNA, CDR2 YSLEER. The CDR3 contains 13 residues. The CDR3 DNA sequence: TGCGCCAGCAGCCAAGGGTACAGGGCCGAGCAGTACTTC. This codes for CASSQGYRAEQYF.

This chain joins TRBV14 and TRBJ2-5, with 9 bases that match TRBD1. The length of the CDR3 is 15 residues. The J segment lost 9 bases and the V segment lost 1 base, leaving 9 bases of the junction unmatched. The V gene's germline CDR1 is SGHDN and CDR2 FVKESK. CDR3 sequence (DNA): TGTGCCAGCAGCCAAGTCGGGACAGGGCAAGAAGCCCAGTACTTC. Translated: CASSQVGTGQEAQYF.

Only a few counts were recorded for this clone. The V and J genes are TRBV6-1 and TRBJ1-1; D not resolved. V lost 11 bases to trimming and J lost 1 base, with 14 bases between them. Germline CDR1 MNHNS, CDR2 SASEGT. This CDR3 contains 13 residues. The CDR3 DNA reads as TGTGCCGGAGGGTGGGTTTCGAACACTGAAGCTTTCTTT. Protein product: CAGGWVSNTEAFF.

This chain uses TRBV7-2 with TRBJ1-2; D gene ambiguous. Trimming removed 5 bases at V and 7 bases at J, with 17 bases between. The CDR3 is 14 residues long. Germline lookup yields CDR1 SGHTA and CDR2 FQGNSA. Written as DNA, the CDR3 is TGTGCCAGCAGCCGTCCTTACGACACACGTGGCTACACCTTC. Amino acids: CASSRPYDTRGYTF.

The CDR3 spells CASSIDGRPTDTQYF. The CDR3, as DNA: TGTGCCAGTAGTATAGACGGCAGGCCCACAGATACGCAGTATTTT. The rearrangement joins TRBV19 to TRBJ2-3; D uncertain. V was pared by 0 bases and J by 2 bases, with 9 bases between. The germline CDR1 and CDR2 sequences are LNHDA and SQIVND (reference sequence). The CDR3 has 15 residues.

The chain employs TRBV6-6 and TRBJ2-5, with D maybe TRBD1 (5 bases). The CDR3 consists of 14 residues. Deletions cut 2 bases from V and 2 bases from J, with 9 bases between. Germline-derived CDR1 and CDR2 are MNHNY and SVGAGI (reference sequence). The CDR3 coding sequence is TGTGCCAGCAGTTACGACAGCTATCAAGAGACCCAGTACTTC. It codes for CASSYDSYQETQYF.

The chain employs TRBV11-2 and TRBJ1-6; D possibly corresponds to TRBD1 (5 bases). Looked up from germline, CDR1 is SGHAT and CDR2 is FQNNGV. The CDR3 has 14 amino acids. The V end lost 0 bases, the J end lost 7 bases, and 7 bases lay between the germline ends. The CDR3 nucleotides read TGTGCCAGCAGCTTAGAGCAGGGAAATTCACCCCTCCACTTT. This gives the protein CASSLEQGNSPLHF.

The chain uses TRBV7-2 and TRBJ1-5; a weak D match, TRBD1 (6 bases). The CDR3 has 16 amino acids. Trimming left V 5 bases short and J 4 bases short, with 18 bases between. Germline V gene data show CDR1 as SGHTA and CDR2 as FQGNSA. The CDR3 here is CASSPSPGGTNQPQHF. Written as DNA, the CDR3 is TGTGCCAGCAGCCCCAGCCCGGGGGGGACAAATCAGCCCCAGCATTTT.